The rows below give T cell receptor beta chains drawn from one sample of a study of early T cells in non-severe SARS-CoV-2 infection. TCRdb redid the calling of the 5' RACE reads with MiXCR, one entry per CDR3 protein. The repertoire consists of 74,000 or so distinct CDR3 sequences, with 11% occurring once and the leading ten covering 3.5% to 4%. Sequenced sample: whole blood. Receptor source: an adult who was a healthcare worker with PCR-confirmed SARS-CoV-2 infection or an uninfected control (not recorded which). CDR3s include the opening cysteine and the closing phenylalanine or tryptophan. The order of the fields is clone size, V gene, D gene, J gene, CDR3 DNA, CDR3 protein. A D gene is named only where the DNA matches it firmly. Not all rows give a size; the values are once, few, many and, for expanded clones, a class.

clone_size: few
v_call: TRBV25-1
d_call: NA
j_call: TRBJ2-3
cdr3_nt: TGTGCCAGCAGTCCCTCCTTGCCTAAAGATACGCAGTATTTT
cdr3_aa: CASSPSLPKDTQYF

clone_size: few
v_call: TRBV2
d_call: NA
j_call: TRBJ2-5
cdr3_nt: TGTGCCAGCAGTGCCCCAGTCAATCAAGAGACCCAGTACTTC
cdr3_aa: CASSAPVNQETQYF

clone_size: few
v_call: TRBV27
d_call: NA
j_call: TRBJ1-6
cdr3_nt: TGTGCCAGCAGTTTACGGCAGGCCATTAATTCACCCCTCCACTTT
cdr3_aa: CASSLRQAINSPLHF

clone_size: NA
v_call: TRBV7-9
d_call: TRBD1
j_call: TRBJ2-1
cdr3_nt: TGTGCCAGCACCGCCAGACAGGGGGAGCAGTTCTTC
cdr3_aa: CASTARQGEQFF

clone_size: few
v_call: TRBV7-9
d_call: NA
j_call: TRBJ1-3
cdr3_nt: TGTGCCAGCAGCTTATGGGAGAGCTCTGGAAACACCATATATTTT
cdr3_aa: CASSLWESSGNTIYF

clone_size: many
v_call: TRBV10-3
d_call: TRBD1
j_call: TRBJ1-1
cdr3_nt: TGTGCCATCAGTGCAACAGGGGGGAGGGACACTGAAGCTTTCTTT
cdr3_aa: CAISATGGRDTEAFF

clone_size: NA
v_call: TRBV4-2
d_call: TRBD2
j_call: TRBJ2-5
cdr3_nt: TGTGCCAGCAGCCAAGAGATCACGGGGGGGCAAGAGACCCAGTACTTC
cdr3_aa: CASSQEITGGQETQYF

clone_size: many
v_call: TRBV5-1
d_call: NA
j_call: TRBJ1-4
cdr3_nt: TGCGCCAGCGGAACCGGATTGGGTAATGAAAAACTGTTTTTT
cdr3_aa: CASGTGLGNEKLFF

clone_size: few
v_call: TRBV30
d_call: TRBD1
j_call: TRBJ1-1
cdr3_nt: TGTGCCTGGAGTGATGTGGACAGGGCGGGTACTGAAGCTTTCTTT
cdr3_aa: CAWSDVDRAGTEAFF

clone_size: many
v_call: TRBV19
d_call: NA
j_call: TRBJ2-7
cdr3_nt: TGTGCCAGTAGTAGACTTACCGGAGAGCAGTACTTC
cdr3_aa: CASSRLTGEQYF

clone_size: many
v_call: TRBV29-1
d_call: NA
j_call: TRBJ2-5
cdr3_nt: TGCAGCGTTGAAGATCGCGGCAGGCAAGAGACCCAGTACTTC
cdr3_aa: CSVEDRGRQETQYF